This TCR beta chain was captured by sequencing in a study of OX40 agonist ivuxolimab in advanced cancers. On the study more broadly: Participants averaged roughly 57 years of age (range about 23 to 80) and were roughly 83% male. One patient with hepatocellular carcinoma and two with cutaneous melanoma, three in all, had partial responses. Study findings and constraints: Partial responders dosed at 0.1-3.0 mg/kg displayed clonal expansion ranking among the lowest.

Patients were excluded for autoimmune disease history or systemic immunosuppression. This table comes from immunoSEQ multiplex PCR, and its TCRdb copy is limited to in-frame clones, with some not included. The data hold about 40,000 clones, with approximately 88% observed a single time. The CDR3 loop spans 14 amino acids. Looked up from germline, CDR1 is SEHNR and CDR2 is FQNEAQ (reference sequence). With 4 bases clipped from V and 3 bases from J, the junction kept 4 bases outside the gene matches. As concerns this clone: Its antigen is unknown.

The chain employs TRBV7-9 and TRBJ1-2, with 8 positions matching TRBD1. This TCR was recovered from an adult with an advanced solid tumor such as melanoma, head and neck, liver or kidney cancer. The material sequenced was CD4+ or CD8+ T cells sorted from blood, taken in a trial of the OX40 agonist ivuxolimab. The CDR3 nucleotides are TGTGCCAGCAGCTCCGGGACAGGAGACTATGGCTACACCTTC. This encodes CASSSGTGDYGYTF.